Shown below are 29 T cell receptor beta chains from a single sample sequenced in a study of blood T cell repertoires in COVID-19. Sequencing was performed with immunoSEQ multiplex PCR; in TCRdb, only in-frame clones are kept and a portion is missing. The sample shows 110,000 or so clones, 65% to 80% of them seen only once. The sequenced sample consisted of peripheral blood. The receptors derive from a woman in her 70s with acute or convalescent COVID-19.

The chain carries TRBV30 and TRBJ1-1; the D gene is possibly TRBD1 (5 bases). Trimming shortened V by 8 bases and J by 4 bases, and 14 bases separated the two germline ends. This CDR3 is built from 12 residues. From germline, CDR1 is GTSNPN and CDR2 SVGIG (reference sequence). CDR3 loop: CALKGDRTEAFF. CDR3 bases: TGTGCCCTAAAAGGGGATCGCACTGAAGCTTTCTTT.

V and J are TRBV2 and TRBJ1-1; no firm D call. CDR1 and CDR2 (germline): SNHLY, FYNNEI. The CDR3 is 13 residues long. Deletions cut 7 bases from V and 3 bases from J, with 12 bases between. For the CDR3, the DNA is TGTGCCAGCACTTACCTGTACTACACTGAAGCTTTCTTT. This sequence encodes CASTYLYYTEAFF.

V and J are TRBV2 and TRBJ2-1; 10 nucleotides match TRBD2. In germline, CDR1 is SNHLY, CDR2 FYNNEI. Germline trimming cut 3 bases from V and 4 bases from J; bases unmatched to any gene: 3. The CDR3 is 15 residues long. CDR3 DNA: TGTGCCAGCAGTGAGGGTAGCGGGGGGTACAATGAGCAGTTCTTC. The encoded protein is CASSEGSGGYNEQFF.

The chain joins TRBV7-2 to TRBJ2-7; no clear D. The CDR3 sequence is 15 residues long. Germline CDR1 and CDR2: SGHTA and FQGNSA. V lost 1 base to trimming and J lost 0 bases, with 10 bases between them. CDR3 in DNA: TGTGCCAGCAGCTTAGGCGTGCTGAGCTCCTACGAGCAGTACTTC. It translates to CASSLGVLSSYEQYF.

The CDR3 reads CASSDRNYGYTF. CDR3 DNA sequence: TGTGCCAGCAGTGACAGAAACTATGGCTACACCTTC. The chain couples TRBV25-1 to TRBJ1-2; D gene unclear. The V end lost 3 bases, the J end lost 2 bases, and 4 bases lay between the germline ends. Looked up from germline, CDR1 is MGHDK and CDR2 is SYGVNS. This CDR3 contains 12 residues.

This sequence joins TRBV9 and TRBJ1-4; D not certain. This CDR3 comprises 13 residues. V was pared by 2 bases and J by 8 bases, with 10 bases between. Germline V gene lookup returns CDR1 SGDLS and CDR2 YYNGEE. CDR3: CASSVSAGEKLFF. The CDR3, as DNA: TGTGCCAGCAGCGTTTCTGCGGGGGAAAAACTGTTTTTT.

This clone was counted only a few times. The rearrangement joins TRBV6-5 to TRBJ2-7, with TRBD2 matching over 7 bases. This CDR3 spans 13 amino acids. The junction had 4 bases not matched to a gene; V was cut back by 5 bases and J by 3 bases. Germline CDR1 MNHEY, CDR2 SVGAGI. CDR3 sequence: CASSRGGDYEQYF. Here the CDR3 DNA reads TGTGCCAGCAGTCGGGGAGGGGACTACGAGCAGTACTTC.

The chain uses TRBV5-1 and TRBJ1-6; maybe TRBD1 (5 bases). The germline V and J ends were trimmed by 2 bases and 4 bases, with 10 bases remaining between them. The CDR3 covers 15 residues. Per the germline V gene, CDR1 is SGHRS and CDR2 is YFSETQ. CDR3 residues: CASSFGDSYNSPLHF. The CDR3 DNA reads as TGCGCCAGCAGCTTCGGAGACAGTTATAATTCACCCCTCCACTTT.

This clone was counted a single time. CDR3 sequence (DNA): TGTGCCAGCAGCCCGGGACAGTTCTCTGGGGCCAACGTCCTGACTTTC. The encoded protein is CASSPGQFSGANVLTF. V usage is TRBV7-2 and J usage is TRBJ2-6; 7 bases fit TRBD1. The germline gives CDR1 SGHTA, CDR2 FQGNSA. J gave up 0 bases and V 5 bases, and 4 bases lay outside the gene matches. The CDR3 totals 16 residues.

The gene calls are TRBV18 and TRBJ1-1; no reliable D call. The CDR3 totals 15 residues. The V and J ends lost 5 bases and 2 bases respectively, with 15 bases between them. Germline V gene data show CDR1 as KGHSH and CDR2 as LQKENI. The CDR3 DNA sequence: TGTGCCAGCTCATCGGGGTCCCCGGGCAACACTGAAGCTTTCTTT. This sequence encodes CASSSGSPGNTEAFF.

Of note for this clone: This sample also contains other DNA sequences that code for the same CDR3. The chain links TRBV10-2 to TRBJ1-6; the match to TRBD1 covers 9 bases. The CDR3 is made up of 13 amino acids. From germline, CDR1 is WSHSY and CDR2 SAAADI. V lost 4 bases and J lost 8; bases outside the gene matches: 0. Here the CDR3 reads CASSGDRDSPLHF. The CDR3, as DNA: TGCGCCAGCAGTGGGGACAGGGATTCACCCCTCCACTTT.

J is TRBJ2-5 and V is TRBV15; weak D call: TRBD1 (6 bases). The CDR3 consists of 12 residues. Germline CDR1 reads LNHNV; CDR2 reads YYDKDF (reference sequence). Trimming cost V 2 bases and J 5 bases, with 6 bases left between them. The CDR3 region has the DNA TGTGCCACCAGCAGACAGGGGGAGACCCAGTACTTC. Protein product: CATSRQGETQYF. The entire variable domain, with the rest obtained from reference TRBV15 and TRBJ2-5, is as follows: DAMVIQNPRYQVTQFGKPVTLSCSQTLNHNVMYWYQQKSSQAPKLLFHYYDKDFNNEADTPDNFQSRRPNTSFCFLDIRSPGLGDTAMYLCATSRQGETQYFGPGTRLLVL.

V and J are TRBV7-9 and TRBJ1-3, with a weak D call TRBD1 (5 bases). Germline values: CDR1 SEHNR, CDR2 FQNEAQ (reference sequence). The V end was cut by 6 bases, the J end by 0 bases, with 15 bases between. The CDR3 has 16 residues. CDR3 protein: CASRGDRPFSGNTIYF. CDR3 nucleotides: TGTGCCAGCAGAGGAGACAGACCGTTCTCTGGAAACACCATATATTTT.

V and J are TRBV5-1 and TRBJ1-1; 7 nucleotides match TRBD1. Germline CDR1 reads SGHRS; CDR2 reads YFSETQ. The CDR3 is made up of 15 amino acids. Trimming at V came to 4 bases and at J to 2 bases, leaving 8 bases not matched to a gene. The CDR3 sequence: CASSHGDSRNTEAFF. The DNA for the CDR3 is TGCGCCAGCAGCCATGGGGACAGTCGAAACACTGAAGCTTTCTTT.

This clone has more than one count but fewer than ten. The rearrangement joins TRBV27 to TRBJ2-1; 10 positions agree with TRBD2. The CDR3 spans 16 residues. Germline V gives CDR1 MNHEY, CDR2 SMNVEV (reference sequence). V shed 2 bases, J shed 12 bases, and the junction held 13 bases outside the gene matches. The CDR3, as DNA: TGTGCCAGCAGTTTAGAAGGCCTAGCGGGGGCCTTTGGGCAGTTCTTC. It translates to CASSLEGLAGAFGQFF.

This clone was recorded once. V and J are TRBV4-1 and TRBJ2-3, with 9 bases aligning to TRBD1. The CDR3 runs 17 residues. Per the germline V gene, CDR1 is MGHRA and CDR2 is YSYEKL. Trimming at V came to 4 bases and at J to 0 bases, leaving 8 bases not matched to a gene. CDR3 protein: CASSRGQGPTSTDTQYF. The CDR3 coding sequence is TGCGCCAGCAGCCGGGGACAGGGACCGACTAGCACAGATACGCAGTATTTT.

This chain links TRBV7-6 with TRBJ2-1, with 13 bases that match TRBD2. Per the germline V gene, CDR1 is SGHVS and CDR2 is FNYEAQ. CDR3 length equals 16 residues. V gave up 7 bases and J gave up 9 bases; unmatched junction bases: 12. The CDR3 is CASTPSTSGGGIEQFF. CDR3 DNA: TGTGCCAGCACCCCTTCCACTAGCGGGGGGGGAATTGAGCAGTTCTTC.

This clone has only a few counts. The rearrangement links TRBV29-1 to TRBJ2-1, with D unresolved. CDR3 size: 12 residues. V lost 4 bases and J 0 bases, leaving 4 bases between the germline ends. The germline CDR1 and CDR2 sequences are SQVTM and ANQGSEA. The CDR3 DNA follows: TGCAGCGTTGGGAGCTCCTACAATGAGCAGTTCTTC. Protein: CSVGSSYNEQFF.

This chain links TRBV18 with TRBJ1-2; 7 bases are a match to TRBD1. This CDR3 is built from 14 residues. Trimming took 3 bases from V and 6 from J; bases not matched to a gene: 7. Germline V gene sequence: CDR1 KGHSH, CDR2 LQKENI. CDR3 protein: CASSPVGTVDGYTF. In DNA form, the CDR3 reads TGTGCCAGCTCACCGGTTGGGACAGTCGATGGCTACACCTTC. Filled out from reference TRBV18 and TRBJ1-2, the complete variable domain reads NAGVMQNPRHLVRRRGQEARLRCSPMKGHSHVYWYRQLPEEGLKFMVYLQKENIIDESGMPKERFSAEFPKEGPSILRIQQVVRGDSAAYFCASSPVGTVDGYTFGSGTRLTVV.

V gene TRBV18 combines with J gene TRBJ1-1; D call uncertain. This CDR3 contains 15 residues. V was shortened by 6 bases and J by 1 base, with 15 bases between the two germline ends. Germline loops: CDR1 KGHSH, CDR2 LQKENI. This CDR3 is CASSVVELPNTEAFF. The CDR3 DNA follows: TGTGCCAGCTCGGTGGTCGAGCTTCCGAACACTGAAGCTTTCTTT.

This clone has more than one count but fewer than ten. The genes are TRBV7-9 and TRBJ1-1; D perhaps matches TRBD1 (6 bases). The CDR3 is 14 amino acids. V lost 5 bases and J 6 bases, leaving 16 bases between the germline ends. The germline CDR1 and CDR2 sequences are SEHNR and FQNEAQ (reference sequence). CDR3 sequence reads: CASSPAGVAAEAFF. In DNA form, the CDR3 reads TGTGCCAGCAGCCCGGCAGGGGTAGCTGCTGAAGCTTTCTTT.

This clone was seen at least ten times. This rearrangement joins TRBV4-2 to TRBJ2-2; 9 nucleotides line up with TRBD2. The ends lost 4 bases at V and 5 bases at J; junction bases unmatched: 8. Germline CDR1 LGHNA, CDR2 YNFKEQ. This CDR3 region has 16 residues. CDR3 nucleotides: TGTGCCAGCAGCCCCCAAGCGGGGGGTGGGACCGGGGAGCTGTTTTTT. Its protein is CASSPQAGGGTGELFF.

A note on this clone: Other nucleotide sequences from this sample produce the same CDR3. The chain employs TRBV18 and TRBJ2-3, with D hard to call. CDR1 is KGHSH, CDR2 LQKENI, per germline. The V end was cut by 0 bases, the J end by 4 bases, with 5 bases between. The length of the CDR3 is 13 residues. The chain's CDR3 is CASSPPGADTQYF. The CDR3, as DNA: TGTGCCAGCTCACCACCGGGCGCAGATACGCAGTATTTT.

In regard to this clone: Possible read error: a much larger clone is one base away. The genes are TRBV28 and TRBJ2-4, with 10 positions matching TRBD2. Trimming cost V 2 bases and J 8 bases; bases outside gene matches: 9. From germline, CDR1 is MDHEN and CDR2 SYDVKM. The CDR3 is made up of 16 amino acids. CDR3: CASSLKGAGGRDIQYF. The CDR3 region has the DNA TGTGCCAGCAGTTTAAAGGGAGCGGGGGGGCGGGACATTCAGTACTTC.

This clone has a handful of counts. The chain carries TRBV6-2 or TRBV6-3 and TRBJ2-5; D uncertain. V was pared by 0 bases and J by 5 bases, with 4 bases between. There are 12 residues in the CDR3. Germline V lookup: CDR1 MNHEY, CDR2 SVGEGT. This CDR3 reads CASSYSSETQYF. DNA for the CDR3: TGTGCCAGCAGTTACTCTTCTGAGACCCAGTACTTC.

The rearrangement links TRBV5-2 to TRBJ1-2. TRBV5-2 is noted as a pseudogene. This CDR3 spans 16 amino acids. Written as DNA, the CDR3 is TGTGCCAGCAAGCTGTGTGGAGAGTACGAGACCTATGGCTACACCTTC. The encoded protein is CASKLCGEYETYGYTF.

The V gene is TRBV7-8, the J gene TRBJ1-1; D is unclear. The CDR3 is made up of 15 amino acids. Germline values: CDR1 SGHVS, CDR2 FQNEAQ. V lost 5 bases, J lost 3 bases, and 16 bases lay in between. CDR3 sequence: CASSARLLGDTEAFF. The CDR3 nucleotides are TGTGCCAGCAGCGCACGTCTCCTCGGGGACACTGAAGCTTTCTTT.

This clone was seen only a few times. The V call is TRBV6-2 or TRBV6-3, the J call TRBJ1-1; D call uncertain. Per germline, CDR1 MNHEY and CDR2 SVGEGT. The CDR3 runs 15 residues. Between the trimmed V and J ends, which lost 0 bases and 2 bases, there was a span of 10 bases. CDR3 loop: CASSYSPQANTEAFF. DNA for the CDR3: TGTGCCAGCAGTTACTCTCCTCAGGCCAACACTGAAGCTTTCTTT.

This chain links TRBV7-9 with TRBJ1-4, with 7 positions matching TRBD1. This CDR3 contains 12 residues. CDR1 SEHNR and CDR2 FQNEAQ come from the germline V gene (reference sequence). Here the CDR3 reads CALEGAGEKLFF. Written as DNA, the CDR3 is TGTGCGCTTGAGGGGGCTGGGGAAAAACTGTTTTTT. Full variable domain (rest looked up from reference TRBV7-9 and TRBJ1-4): DTGVSQNPRHKITKRGQNVTFRCDPISEHNRLYWYRQTLGQGPEFLTYFQNEAQLEKSRLLSDRFSAERPKGSFSTLEIQRTEQGDSAMYLCALEGAGEKLFFGSGTQLSVL.